This TCR beta chain came from a study of human T cells and chemical hapten exposure. A few counts support this clonotype. Time point defined: patch test 2, 6 weeks after DPC sensitization. The treatment is: therapeutic diphenylcyclopropenone sensitization with weekly scalp DPC. The authors extracted total RNA from unfractionated whole blood. As processed by the authors: Individual samples carried between about 20,000 and 700,000 TCRs, with some 100,000 as the median. TCRdb reprocessed the RACE reads with MiXCR, giving one entry per CDR3 protein. In this record, the V and J calls reflect TCRdb's handling and not the investigators' own analysis. This table holds just over 350,000 distinct CDR3 sequences, around 6% found once. V was shortened by 9 bases and J by 0 bases, with 15 bases between the two germline ends. Germline-derived CDR1 and CDR2 are LNHNV and YYDKDF (reference sequence). The CDR3 extends over 15 amino acids.

This receptor was identified in a young woman with alopecia areata. Some clones in this sample may be carry-over from other donors' samples. The gene calls are TRBV15 and TRBJ2-1, with a weak D call TRBD1 (5 bases). The sample here was whole blood, taken in connection with sensitization to the hapten diphenylcyclopropenone (DPC). The CDR3: CATGRRGNSYNEQFF. CDR3 nucleotide sequence: TGTGCCACGGGGCGGCGTGGGAACTCCTACAATGAGCAGTTCTTC.